Presented here are 27 T cell receptor beta chains from one specimen sequenced in a study of blood T cell repertoires in COVID-19. TCRdb's table, derived via immunoSEQ multiplex PCR, lists solely in-frame clones and lacks some. The data hold around 280,000 clones, with around nine tenths observed a single time. The material sequenced was peripheral blood. These receptors all come from a man aged 70 or older with acute or convalescent COVID-19.

The chain uses TRBV5-5 and TRBJ2-6, with 7 bases identical to TRBD1. The CDR3 sequence is 18 residues long. With V trimmed by 0 bases and J by 3 bases, 9 bases remained unmatched. Germline-derived CDR1 and CDR2 are SGHKS and YYEKEE (reference sequence). The CDR3 DNA follows: TGTGCCAGCAGCTTGGCACAGGGGACGCCCGGTGGGGCCAACGTCCTGACTTTC. Amino acid sequence: CASSLAQGTPGGANVLTF.

The chain carries TRBV11-3 and TRBJ2-3, with TRBD2 as a possible D gene (7 bases). Germline loops: CDR1 SGHNT, CDR2 YENEEA. The CDR3 is 15 amino acids. The V end lost 0 bases, the J end lost 3 bases, and 10 bases lay between the germline ends. The CDR3 loop reads CASSLDAGATDTQYF. CDR3 nucleotide sequence: TGTGCCAGCAGCTTAGACGCGGGGGCGACAGATACGCAGTATTTT.

This rearrangement joins TRBV9 to TRBJ2-3; no firm D call. Germline V lookup: CDR1 SGDLS, CDR2 YYNGEE. V shed 4 bases and J shed 2 bases, with 5 bases lying between them. This CDR3 is built from 12 residues. The CDR3 sequence is CASSTDTDTQYF. The CDR3 DNA reads TGTGCCAGCAGCACAGACACAGATACGCAGTATTTT. The entire variable domain, with the rest obtained from reference TRBV9 and TRBJ2-3, is as follows: DSGVTQTPKHLITATGQRVTLRCSPRSGDLSVYWYQQSLDQGLQFLIQYYNGEERAKGNILERFSAQQFPDLHSELNLSSLELGDSALYFCASSTDTDTQYFGPGTRLTVL.

This chain links TRBV4-1 with TRBJ1-1; D remains ambiguous. Trimming removed 4 bases at V and 5 bases at J, with 14 bases between. The CDR3 extends over 14 amino acids. CDR1 MGHRA and CDR2 YSYEKL come from the germline V gene. The CDR3 loop is CASSPPYGETEAFF. The CDR3 bases are TGCGCCAGCAGCCCCCCATACGGGGAAACTGAAGCTTTCTTT.

The chain couples TRBV11-2 to TRBJ1-2, with unresolved D. Per germline, CDR1 SGHAT and CDR2 FQNNGV. The CDR3 sequence is 14 residues long. V lost 0 bases and J lost 8, with 13 bases in between. The CDR3 region is CASSLDLSRGGYTF. DNA of the CDR3: TGTGCCAGCAGCTTAGATCTGTCTCGCGGGGGCTACACCTTC. The variable domain in full, completed from reference TRBV11-2 and TRBJ1-2, reads EAGVAQSPRYKIIEKRQSVAFWCNPISGHATLYWYQQILGQGPKLLIQFQNNGVVDDSQLPKDRFSAERLKGVDSTLKIQPAKLEDSAVYLCASSLDLSRGGYTFGSGTRLTVV.

The V call is TRBV19, the J call TRBJ2-1; D possibly corresponds to TRBD1 (7 bases). Germline V gene lookup returns CDR1 LNHDA and CDR2 SQIVND (reference sequence). The CDR3 runs to 14 residues. The germline V and J ends were trimmed by 3 bases and 4 bases, with 10 bases remaining between them. The CDR3 is CASSIQGGYNEQFF. CDR3 bases: TGTGCCAGTAGTATCCAGGGGGGTTACAATGAGCAGTTCTTC.

This sequence joins TRBV6-2 or TRBV6-3 and TRBJ1-1; D may be TRBD1 (5 bases). Germline values: CDR1 MNHEY, CDR2 SVGEGT. Trimming took 2 bases from V and 1 from J, leaving 11 bases between them. This CDR3 is 15 amino acids long. The CDR3 sequence is CASSYRRDGNTEAFF. Written as DNA, the CDR3 is TGTGCCAGCAGTTACAGGCGGGACGGGAACACTGAAGCTTTCTTT.

In the case of this clone: Other DNA sequences within the sample encode an identical CDR3. This chain links TRBV28 with TRBJ1-3, with TRBD1 as a possible D gene (5 bases). Looked up from germline, CDR1 is MDHEN and CDR2 is SYDVKM. This CDR3 has 14 amino acids. V dropped 6 bases and J dropped 2 bases, with 11 bases sitting between them. CDR3 amino acids: CASSSTGTGNTIYF. The CDR3 DNA sequence: TGTGCCAGCAGCTCAACAGGAACTGGAAACACCATATATTTT.

V gene TRBV5-1 combines with J gene TRBJ1-2; the D gene is possibly TRBD1 (6 bases). Germline V gene sequence: CDR1 SGHRS, CDR2 YFSETQ. Trimming removed 0 bases from V and 9 bases from J, with 15 bases in between. The CDR3 contains 14 residues. CDR3 protein: CASSLVTGVVSYTF. Here the CDR3 DNA reads TGCGCCAGCAGCTTGGTGACAGGTGTCGTTAGCTACACCTTC.

The chain couples TRBV19 to TRBJ2-3; 12 bases line up with TRBD1. V lost 1 base, J lost 1 base, and 3 bases stayed unmatched. The CDR3 contains 17 residues. CDR1 and CDR2 from the germline V gene are LNHDA and SQIVND (reference sequence). Here the CDR3 reads CASSIARDRGRTDTQYF. CDR3 nucleotide sequence: TGTGCCAGTAGTATAGCCCGGGACAGGGGGCGCACAGATACGCAGTATTTT.

The gene calls are TRBV18 and TRBJ1-4; TRBD1 might be the D (6 bases). CDR3 length: 16 amino acids. Germline V gene lookup returns CDR1 KGHSH and CDR2 LQKENI. The V gene lost 4 bases and the J gene lost 0 bases, with 12 bases spanning the gap. The CDR3 DNA follows: TGTGCCAGCTCACGCTGGGACACCTCAACTAATGAAAAACTGTTTTTT. This gives the protein CASSRWDTSTNEKLFF.

The gene calls are TRBV5-5 and TRBJ1-5; 11 nucleotides agree with TRBD1. The CDR3 length is 15 residues. Unmatched junction bases numbered 7, after V lost 4 bases and J lost 7 bases. The germline V gene encodes CDR1 SGHKS and CDR2 YYEKEE (reference sequence). The CDR3 DNA follows: TGTGCCAGCAGCGGGACAGGGGGGGCAGGGCAGCCCCAGCATTTT. Its translation: CASSGTGGAGQPQHF.

The V and J genes are TRBV2 and TRBJ1-5, with a possible D match to TRBD1 (5 bases). The CDR3 runs to 15 residues. Trimming stripped 1 base from V and 5 bases from J, with 12 bases between. Germline V gene lookup returns CDR1 SNHLY and CDR2 FYNNEI. The CDR3: CASSEDWGGDQPQHF. CDR3 bases: TGTGCCAGCAGTGAAGATTGGGGGGGAGATCAGCCCCAGCATTTT.

For the CDR3, the DNA is TGTGCCAGCAGGCTAAGTGGGGGCGGGAATCAGCCCCAGCATTTT. It encodes CASRLSGGGNQPQHF. This rearrangement joins TRBV28 to TRBJ1-5; a possible D gene is TRBD1 (6 bases). CDR3 length equals 15 residues. V lost 6 bases to trimming and J lost 4 bases, with 16 bases between them. Germline loops: CDR1 MDHEN, CDR2 SYDVKM.

The chain combines TRBV10-2 with TRBJ2-1, with 9 bases aligning to TRBD2. The CDR3 consists of 12 residues. CDR1 and CDR2 from the germline V gene are WSHSY and SAAADI. J gave up 10 bases and V 5 bases, and 3 bases lay outside the gene matches. CDR3 residues: CASSPTSGEQFF. The CDR3 nucleotides read TGCGCCAGCAGTCCCACTAGCGGGGAGCAGTTCTTC.

J is TRBJ2-1 and V is TRBV18; D not resolved. Germline V CDR1 and CDR2: KGHSH, LQKENI. Trimming pared 6 bases from V and 5 bases from J, leaving 5 bases between. There are 11 residues in the CDR3. For the CDR3, the DNA is TGTGCCAGCTCCCAGGACAATGAGCAGTTCTTC. Its translation: CASSQDNEQFF.

This clone appeared a single time. V and J are TRBV6-6 and TRBJ2-3; possible D gene TRBD2, 7 bases. Germline V gene data show CDR1 as MNHNY and CDR2 as SVGAGI (reference sequence). There are 13 residues in the CDR3. V dropped 10 bases and J dropped 5 bases, with 16 bases sitting between them. CDR3 bases: TGTGCCACCGGTGGGGGGGCCGGAGATACGCAGTATTTT. Translating gives CATGGGAGDTQYF.

In DNA form, the CDR3 reads TGTGCCAGCAGCCAAGTTATGACAGGGGGCTGGACAGATACGCAGTATTTT. This gives the protein CASSQVMTGGWTDTQYF. V is TRBV3-1 (or the pseudogene TRBV3-2) and J is TRBJ2-3; 10 bases match TRBD1. V was pared by 1 base and J by 3 bases, with 7 bases of the junction left unmatched. This CDR3 is built from 17 residues. From germline, CDR1 is LGHDT and CDR2 YNNKEL (reference sequence).

The chain couples TRBV7-9 to TRBJ2-4, with TRBD2 as a possible D gene (7 bases). The germline V gene has CDR1 SEHNR and CDR2 FQNEAQ (reference sequence). V dropped 0 bases and J dropped 6 bases, with 12 bases sitting between them. This CDR3 has 15 residues. The CDR3 reads CASSLAGGRGNIQYF. In DNA form, the CDR3 reads TGTGCCAGCAGCTTAGCGGGGGGGCGCGGAAACATTCAGTACTTC.

The genes are TRBV28 and TRBJ1-2, with a weak D call TRBD1 (5 bases). The germline gives CDR1 MDHEN, CDR2 SYDVKM. The V gene lost 2 bases and the J gene lost 5 bases, with 12 bases spanning the gap. This CDR3 region has 14 residues. The CDR3 DNA reads as TGTGCCAGCAGTTTAGGGGCAGAGAGTTATGGCTACACCTTC. It encodes CASSLGAESYGYTF.

The V gene is TRBV6-2 or TRBV6-3, the J gene TRBJ2-7; TRBD1 agrees at 11 bases. The germline gives CDR1 MNHEY, CDR2 SVGEGT. The CDR3 loop spans 17 amino acids. Germline trimming cut 6 bases from V and 1 base from J; bases unmatched to any gene: 11. The CDR3 loop is CASSPGQGVPLSYEQYF. The CDR3 bases are TGTGCCAGCAGCCCGGGACAGGGGGTGCCCTTATCCTACGAGCAGTACTTC.

The genes are TRBV7-7 and TRBJ2-5; a weak D match, TRBD2 (5 bases). The CDR3 covers 15 residues. Per germline, CDR1 SSHAT and CDR2 FNYEAQ (reference sequence). Trimming removed 5 bases at V and 5 bases at J, with 18 bases between. CDR3 loop: CASSPYASNRETQYF. The CDR3 DNA sequence: TGTGCCAGCAGCCCCTACGCTAGCAATCGCGAGACCCAGTACTTC. The full variable domain, with the rest looked up from reference TRBV7-7 and TRBJ2-5, is GAGVSQSPRYKVTKRGQDVTLRCDPISSHATLYWYQQALGQGPEFLTYFNYEAQPDKSGLPSDRFSAERPEGSISTLTIQRTEQRDSAMYRCASSPYASNRETQYFGPGTRLLVL.

On this clone: This CDR3 is also generated by other DNA sequences in the sample. CDR3 region: CASSVGGGSSYNEQFF. DNA for the CDR3: TGTGCCAGCAGCGTGGGTGGCGGGAGTTCCTACAATGAGCAGTTCTTC. The gene calls are TRBV9 and TRBJ2-1; 7 nucleotides match TRBD2. The CDR3 has 16 residues. The germline CDR1 and CDR2 sequences are SGDLS and YYNGEE. V lost 2 bases and J lost 1; bases outside the gene matches: 6. Variable domain in full (rest from reference TRBV9 and TRBJ2-1): DSGVTQTPKHLITATGQRVTLRCSPRSGDLSVYWYQQSLDQGLQFLIQYYNGEERAKGNILERFSAQQFPDLHSELNLSSLELGDSALYFCASSVGGGSSYNEQFFGPGTRLTVL.

This chain connects TRBV7-9 to TRBJ2-1, with 8 positions matching TRBD2. After removal of 2 bases from V and 4 bases from J, the junction contained 13 bases not matched to a gene. CDR1 is SEHNR, CDR2 FQNEAQ, per germline (reference sequence). This CDR3 region has 18 residues. The CDR3 reads CASSLSLSGLEAYNEQFF. The CDR3 bases are TGTGCCAGCAGCTTATCCCTTTCGGGACTAGAGGCTTACAATGAGCAGTTCTTC.

The CDR3 sequence is CASSQTGGPQDTQYF. In nucleotides, the CDR3 is TGTGCCAGCAGCCAGACAGGGGGACCACAAGATACGCAGTATTTT. The rearrangement joins TRBV7-3 to TRBJ2-3; 9 nucleotides agree with TRBD1. The CDR3 is made up of 15 amino acids. CDR1 SGHTA and CDR2 FQGTGA come from the germline V gene. J lost 5 bases, V lost 5 bases, and 8 bases had no gene match.

Here the CDR3 reads CAWSPGPDHGYTF. CDR3 sequence (DNA): TGTGCCTGGAGTCCGGGTCCGGATCATGGCTACACCTTC. The chain couples TRBV30 to TRBJ1-2, with no clear D. Germline V lookup: CDR1 GTSNPN, CDR2 SVGIG (reference sequence). V shed 2 bases and J shed 6 bases, with 13 bases lying between them. This CDR3 is 13 amino acids long.

This chain links TRBV4-3 with TRBJ2-2; 8 positions match TRBD2. Germline trimming cut 2 bases from V and 1 base from J; bases unmatched to any gene: 6. Germline V gene lookup returns CDR1 LGHNA and CDR2 YSLEER. The CDR3 has 17 residues. The CDR3 spells CASSQSRLALNTGELFF. The CDR3 region has the DNA TGCGCCAGCAGCCAATCCCGACTAGCGCTGAACACCGGGGAGCTGTTTTTT.